A selection of T cell receptor beta chains follows, all from one sample in a study of patients and donors after allogeneic stem cell transplantation. TCRdb recomputed calls from the RT-PCR reads with MiXCR, one row per CDR3 protein. The data contain 900,000 to 1,000,000 distinct CDR3 sequences, more than 15% of them singletons. Sequencing used blood, either unsorted or a sorted T cell fraction (not recorded which). The receptors here all came from a human donor who was either an allogeneic HSCT recipient or a stem cell or donor lymphocyte infusion donor (not recorded which). It is not recorded whose cells these are; they may come from a transplant donor. CDR3s include the opening cysteine and the closing phenylalanine or tryptophan. Each record gives: clone size, V gene, J gene, D gene, CDR3 protein, CDR3 DNA. D genes are given only for firm matches. Clone size appears in some rows only: once, few, many, or a class for an expanded clone.

clone size: .; V gene: TRBV4-2; J gene: TRBJ2-5; D gene: .; CDR3 protein: CASSPRGLSGETQYF; CDR3 DNA: TGTGCCAGCAGCCCTAGGGGACTTTCAGGGGAGACCCAGTACTTC
clone size: few; V gene: TRBV20-1; J gene: TRBJ2-7; D gene: TRBD1; CDR3 protein: CSATPYRGQYEQYF; CDR3 DNA: TGCAGTGCAACTCCCTATCGGGGACAGTACGAGCAGTACTTC
clone size: many; V gene: TRBV12-3/TRBV12-4; J gene: TRBJ1-5; D gene: TRBD1; CDR3 protein: CASRGQGSNQPQHF; CDR3 DNA: TGTGCCAGCAGGGGACAGGGATCTAATCAGCCCCAGCATTTT
clone size: few; V gene: TRBV20-1; J gene: TRBJ2-1; D gene: .; CDR3 protein: CSPARPYNEQFF; CDR3 DNA: TGCAGTCCGGCCAGACCCTACAATGAGCAGTTCTTC
clone size: few; V gene: TRBV11-1; J gene: TRBJ2-6; D gene: TRBD2; CDR3 protein: CASSWRLAGPVSGANVLTF; CDR3 DNA: TGTGCCAGCAGCTGGAGACTAGCGGGGCCCGTCTCTGGGGCCAACGTCCTGACTTTC
clone size: .; V gene: TRBV4-2; J gene: TRBJ2-5; D gene: .; CDR3 protein: CASSPDGVTPETQYF; CDR3 DNA: TGTGCCAGCAGCCCAGACGGGGTTACTCCAGAGACCCAGTACTTC
clone size: .; V gene: TRBV18; J gene: TRBJ1-2; D gene: TRBD1; CDR3 protein: CASSPGTGKSANYGYTF; CDR3 DNA: TGTGCCAGCTCACCGGGGACAGGGAAATCGGCTAACTATGGCTACACCTTC
clone size: few; V gene: TRBV15; J gene: TRBJ2-7; D gene: .; CDR3 protein: CATSRVGGQIYEQYF; CDR3 DNA: TGTGCCACCAGCAGGGTCGGGGGGCAGATCTACGAGCAGTACTTC
clone size: many; V gene: TRBV12-3/TRBV12-4; J gene: TRBJ1-1; D gene: .; CDR3 protein: CASSTTLNTEAFF; CDR3 DNA: TGTGCCAGCAGCACCACCCTGAACACTGAAGCTTTCTTT
clone size: .; V gene: TRBV7-8; J gene: TRBJ1-1; D gene: TRBD1; CDR3 protein: CASSPDRGSMNTEAFF; CDR3 DNA: TGTGCCAGCAGCCCGGACAGGGGATCGATGAACACTGAAGCTTTCTTT
clone size: few; V gene: TRBV20-1; J gene: TRBJ1-1; D gene: .; CDR3 protein: CSARVGTLTEAFF; CDR3 DNA: TGCAGTGCTAGAGTGGGTACACTCACTGAAGCTTTCTTT
clone size: .; V gene: TRBV5-1; J gene: TRBJ1-4; D gene: .; CDR3 protein: CASSLERLEREKLFF; CDR3 DNA: TGCGCCAGCAGCTTGGAGAGGCTCGAAAGGGAAAAACTGTTTTTT
clone size: few; V gene: TRBV12-3/TRBV12-4; J gene: TRBJ1-2; D gene: .; CDR3 protein: CASSPGGGVDYGYTF; CDR3 DNA: TGTGCCAGCAGTCCGGGGGGGGGAGTAGACTATGGCTACACCTTC
clone size: few; V gene: TRBV9; J gene: TRBJ2-7; D gene: TRBD2; CDR3 protein: CASSVGGRSHEQYF; CDR3 DNA: TGTGCCAGCAGCGTGGGCGGGAGGAGCCACGAGCAGTACTTC
clone size: .; V gene: TRBV25-1; J gene: TRBJ1-1; D gene: .; CDR3 protein: CASSEFVLGSRGTEAFF; CDR3 DNA: TGTGCCAGCAGTGAATTTGTTCTGGGGTCCCGCGGAACTGAAGCTTTCTTT
clone size: few; V gene: TRBV4-3; J gene: TRBJ2-7; D gene: TRBD1; CDR3 protein: CASSAETGISYEQYF; CDR3 DNA: TGCGCCAGCAGCGCAGAGACAGGGATCTCCTACGAGCAGTACTTC
clone size: .; V gene: TRBV6-2/TRBV6-3; J gene: TRBJ2-7; D gene: TRBD1; CDR3 protein: CASSSGQGISYEQYF; CDR3 DNA: TGTGCCAGCAGTTCGGGACAGGGCATCTCCTACGAGCAGTACTTC
clone size: .; V gene: TRBV6-2/TRBV6-3; J gene: TRBJ2-7; D gene: TRBD1; CDR3 protein: CASRYDRERASYEQYF; CDR3 DNA: TGTGCCAGCAGGTACGACAGGGAGCGCGCCTCCTACGAGCAGTACTTC
clone size: .; V gene: TRBV7-2; J gene: TRBJ2-4; D gene: .; CDR3 protein: CASSLVRGLAKNIQYF; CDR3 DNA: TGTGCCAGCAGCTTGGTTCGGGGTTTAGCCAAAAACATTCAGTACTTC
clone size: .; V gene: TRBV6-2/TRBV6-3; J gene: TRBJ2-1; D gene: TRBD2; CDR3 protein: CASTSGGKNEQFF; CDR3 DNA: TGTGCCAGTACTAGCGGGGGGAAGAATGAGCAGTTCTTC